This is a list of T cell receptor beta chains from one sample in a study of human T cells and chemical hapten exposure. One entry per CDR3 protein results from TCRdb running MiXCR on the RACE reads. The profile shows around 300,000 distinct CDR3 sequences, about 7% of them singletons. Sample: whole blood, taken in connection with sensitization to the hapten diphenylcyclopropenone (DPC). These TCRs come from a woman aged 18 to 35 with alopecia areata. Some clones in this sample may be carry-over from other donors' samples. The CDR3 runs from the conserved cysteine through the conserved F or W. A D gene is named only where the DNA matches it firmly. The size entry is marked missing in some rows and otherwise reads once, few, many or a size class.

>TRBV24-1|-|TRBJ2-5|-
CATSDHQGTQYF
TGTGCCACCAGTGATCACCAGGGAACCCAGTACTTC
>TRBV29-1|-|TRBJ1-4|-
CSVQVLTNEKLFF
TGCAGCGTACAGGTTTTAACTAATGAAAAACTGTTTTTT
>TRBV6-1|TRBD1|TRBJ2-7|few
CASRGQGLHEQYF
TGTGCCAGCAGAGGACAGGGTCTACACGAGCAGTACTTC
>TRBV7-9|-|TRBJ1-6|-
CASGTPNSPLHF
TGTGCCAGCGGGACCCCGAATTCACCCCTCCACTTT
>TRBV20-1|-|TRBJ2-3|-
CSARVGTLKDTQYF
TGCAGTGCTAGAGTGGGGACCCTAAAGGATACGCAGTATTTT
>TRBV6-5|TRBD1|TRBJ1-2|few
CASSYWPLDRGEGYTF
TGTGCCAGCAGTTACTGGCCCCTAGACAGGGGGGAAGGCTACACCTTC
>TRBV12-3/TRBV12-4|-|TRBJ1-4|many
CASNSVSGNRIEKLFF
TGTGCCAGCAACTCGGTTTCGGGGAATAGAATTGAAAAACTGTTTTTT
>TRBV7-2|-|TRBJ1-6|-
CASSRTALIHNSPLHF
TGTGCCAGCAGCCGGACAGCTCTGATCCATAATTCACCCCTCCACTTT
>TRBV25-1|-|TRBJ1-2|few
CASSEFNSYGHTF
TGTGCCAGCAGTGAATTCAACTCCTATGGCCACACCTTC
>TRBV6-2/TRBV6-3|TRBD1|TRBJ1-3|-
CASSSGTEYGNTIYF
TGTGCCAGCAGTTCCGGGACAGAGTATGGAAACACCATATATTTT
>TRBV18|-|TRBJ1-5|few
CASSPGATHQPQHF
TGTGCCAGCTCACCAGGGGCGACTCATCAGCCCCAGCATTTT
>TRBV12-3/TRBV12-4|-|TRBJ2-2|many
CASSFKLAGELFF
TGTGCCAGCAGTTTTAAACTAGCCGGGGAGCTGTTTTTT
>TRBV5-4|-|TRBJ1-1|few
CASSLELEVNTEAFF
TGTGCCAGCAGCTTGGAGCTTGAGGTGAACACTGAAGCTTTCTTT
>TRBV2|-|TRBJ2-5|few
CASNRFLETQYF
TGTGCCAGCAACCGGTTCCTTGAGACCCAGTACTTC
>TRBV7-9|-|TRBJ2-7|few
CASSSGGSGVPYEQYF
TGTGCCAGCAGCTCAGGCGGCTCAGGGGTTCCCTACGAGCAGTACTTC
>TRBV9|TRBD1|TRBJ1-6|few
CASSAAVQGANSPLHF
TGTGCCAGCAGCGCTGCGGTCCAGGGGGCTAATTCACCCCTCCACTTT
>TRBV7-2|-|TRBJ1-6|many
CASSLFQAINSPLHF
TGTGCCAGCAGCTTATTCCAGGCCATCAATTCACCCCTCCACTTT
>TRBV13|-|TRBJ2-7|-
CASSGGIAYEQYF
TGTGCCAGCAGTGGGGGAATAGCCTACGAGCAGTACTTC
>TRBV5-1|-|TRBJ1-1|many
CASSTRGETEAFF
TGCGCCAGCAGCACACGAGGGGAAACTGAAGCTTTCTTT
>TRBV6-5|-|TRBJ2-3|-
CASRPILAPTDTQYF
TGTGCCAGCAGACCTATTCTAGCGCCCACAGATACGCAGTATTTT
>TRBV10-3|TRBD2|TRBJ2-3|many
CAIRGTSGGLTDTQYF
TGTGCCATCAGGGGGACTAGCGGGGGTCTCACAGATACGCAGTATTTT
>TRBV2|-|TRBJ1-4|many
CASSVGQGGYEKLFF
TGTGCCAGCAGTGTCGGCCAGGGCGGTTATGAAAAACTGTTTTTT
>TRBV29-1|TRBD1|TRBJ2-5|many
CSVEARGLGETQYF
TGCAGCGTTGAGGCCAGGGGGCTAGGAGAGACCCAGTACTTC
>TRBV20-1|TRBD1|TRBJ2-1|-
CSASTIGQGVTDEQFF
TGCAGTGCTAGCACTATTGGACAGGGCGTCACCGATGAGCAGTTCTTC
>TRBV20-1|TRBD2|TRBJ2-3|few
CSARDQASGIITDTQYF
TGCAGTGCTAGAGATCAGGCTAGCGGGATCATTACAGATACGCAGTATTTT
>TRBV14|-|TRBJ2-3|-
CASSQDFWGDVADTQYF
TGTGCCAGCAGCCAAGATTTTTGGGGGGATGTGGCAGATACGCAGTATTTT
>TRBV20-1|-|TRBJ1-3|few
CSADNGNTIYF
TGCAGTGCTGACAATGGAAACACCATATATTTT
>TRBV18|TRBD1|TRBJ1-3|-
CASSPLGQGAGNTIYF
TGTGCCAGCTCACCACTGGGACAGGGGGCTGGAAACACCATATATTTT
>TRBV6-2/TRBV6-3|-|TRBJ1-1|few
CASSYPNLNTEAFF
TGTGCCAGCAGTTACCCCAACTTAAACACTGAAGCTTTCTTT
>TRBV6-5|-|TRBJ2-3|-
CASSYTGHLTDTQYF
TGTGCCAGCAGTTACACAGGACACCTCACAGATACGCAGTATTTT
>TRBV6-5|TRBD2|TRBJ2-7|few
CASQRGVRQYF
TGTGCCAGCCAGCGGGGGGTCAGGCAGTACTTC
>TRBV9|-|TRBJ2-7|-
CASSVDGASYEQYF
TGTGCCAGCAGCGTAGACGGAGCCTCCTACGAGCAGTACTTC
>TRBV1|-|TRBJ1-6|few
CTRPQGVRSSYNSPLHF
TGCACCAGGCCGCAAGGGGTGAGGAGCTCCTATAATTCACCCCTCCACTTT
>TRBV7-9|-|TRBJ1-2|many
CASSLEAGYTF
TGTGCCAGCAGCTTAGAGGCTGGCTACACCTTC
>TRBV4-2|-|TRBJ1-2|few
CASSYIGDGYTF
TGTGCCAGCAGCTACATTGGCGATGGCTACACCTTC
>TRBV7-9|TRBD1|TRBJ2-7|few
CASSTGQGKPYEQYF
TGTGCCAGCAGCACCGGACAGGGCAAGCCCTACGAGCAGTACTTC
>TRBV6-5|-|TRBJ1-2|few
CASSSSPGHGYTF
-
>TRBV2|-|TRBJ2-7|-
CASSEYRSSYEQYF
TGTGCCAGCAGTGAATATCGGAGCTCCTACGAGCAGTACTTC
>TRBV6-2/TRBV6-3|-|TRBJ2-3|-
CASRDRNLQYF
TGTGCCAGCAGAGACAGGAACCTCCAGTATTTT
>TRBV7-9|TRBD1|TRBJ1-1|few
CASSFTGGPEAFF
TGTGCCAGCAGCTTTACAGGGGGCCCGGAAGCTTTCTTT
>TRBV12-3/TRBV12-4|-|TRBJ2-3|-
CASSFRLPITDTQYF
TGTGCCAGCAGTTTCCGGTTGCCTATCACAGATACGCAGTATTTT
>TRBV12-3/TRBV12-4|TRBD2|TRBJ2-1|-
CASSLSGAPGHEQFF
TGTGCCAGCAGTCTTAGCGGGGCGCCGGGGCATGAGCAGTTCTTC
>TRBV7-2|TRBD1|TRBJ1-2|many
CASSPKQGDDGYTF
TGTGCCAGCAGCCCGAAACAGGGGGACGATGGCTACACCTTC
>TRBV28|-|TRBJ1-2|few
CASTPGGRRANYGYTF
TGTGCCAGCACCCCCGGGGGCCGGAGAGCTAACTATGGCTACACCTTC
>TRBV24-1|-|TRBJ2-3|many
CATSDLMTDPPDTQYF
TGTGCCACCAGTGATTTGATGACCGACCCACCGGATACGCAGTATTTT
>TRBV7-2|-|TRBJ2-3|few
CASSTPLGGGIRDTQYF
TGTGCCAGCAGCACCCCCTTGGGGGGGGGCATCAGAGATACGCAGTATTTT
>TRBV28|TRBD1|TRBJ2-3|few
CASSGGQGAWDTQYF
TGTGCCAGCAGTGGGGGACAGGGGGCATGGGATACGCAGTATTTT
>TRBV27|-|TRBJ1-2|few
CASSLRQGSYGYTF
TGTGCCAGCAGTTTAAGGCAGGGATCCTATGGCTACACCTTC
>TRBV27|-|TRBJ2-1|-
CASSFGLAGAFYNEQFF
TGTGCCAGCAGTTTTGGATTGGCGGGGGCCTTTTACAATGAGCAGTTCTTC
>TRBV2|-|TRBJ1-1|many
CASSSIRVKAEAFF
TGTGCCAGCAGCAGTATCAGGGTGAAGGCTGAAGCTTTCTTT
>TRBV6-5|-|TRBJ1-1|few
CASSSLRGGTEAFF
TGTGCCAGCAGCTCGTTAAGGGGGGGAACTGAAGCTTTCTTT
>TRBV6-6|TRBD1|TRBJ1-5|few
CASSLQGANQPQHF
TGTGCCAGCAGTTTGCAGGGGGCCAATCAGCCCCAGCATTTT
>TRBV10-2|-|TRBJ1-5|-
CASTGYSNQPQHF
TGCGCCAGCACGGGTTATAGCAATCAGCCCCAGCATTTT